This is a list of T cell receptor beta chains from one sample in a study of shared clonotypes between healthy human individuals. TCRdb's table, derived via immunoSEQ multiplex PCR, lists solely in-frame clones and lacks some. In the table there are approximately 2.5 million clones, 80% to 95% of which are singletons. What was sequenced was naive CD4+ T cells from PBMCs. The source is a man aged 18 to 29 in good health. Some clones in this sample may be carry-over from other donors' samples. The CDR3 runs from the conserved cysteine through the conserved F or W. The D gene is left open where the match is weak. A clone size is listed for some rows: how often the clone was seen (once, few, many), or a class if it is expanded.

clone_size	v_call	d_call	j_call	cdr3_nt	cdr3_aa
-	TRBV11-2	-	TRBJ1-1	TGTGCCAGCAGCCAAGACCAGGGGTACACTGAAGCTTTCTTT	CASSQDQGYTEAFF
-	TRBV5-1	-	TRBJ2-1	TGCGCCAGCAGCTTGGATGGTGGGACACTATACAATGAGCAGTTCTTC	CASSLDGGTLYNEQFF
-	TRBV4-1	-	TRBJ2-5	TGCGCCAGCAGCCAAGAAGGGGGGTTCGGTGAGACCCAGTACTTC	CASSQEGGFGETQYF
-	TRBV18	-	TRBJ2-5	TGTGCCAGCTCACCACGGCAGGAGGTATCAGAGACCCAGTACTTC	CASSPRQEVSETQYF
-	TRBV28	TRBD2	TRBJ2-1	TGTGCCAGCAGTTTATCGACTAGCGGAGGGGTGTGGAATGAGCAGTTCTTC	CASSLSTSGGVWNEQFF
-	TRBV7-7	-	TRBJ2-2	TGTGCCAGCAGCAGAACTAGCCCGTACACCGGGGAGCTGTTTTTT	CASSRTSPYTGELFF
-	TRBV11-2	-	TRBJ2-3	TGTGCCAGCAGCTTAGTTCAGGGCCTATCGGCAGATACGCAGTATTTT	CASSLVQGLSADTQYF
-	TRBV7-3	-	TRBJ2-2	TGTGCCAGCAGCTCCCTAGGGGGGACCGGGGAGCTGTTTTTT	CASSSLGGTGELFF
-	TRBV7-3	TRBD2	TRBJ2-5	TGTGCCAGCAGCTTCGGACTAGCGGGAAGAGAGACCCAGTACTTC	CASSFGLAGRETQYF
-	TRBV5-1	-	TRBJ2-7	TGCGCCAGCAGCCCGCCGGGGGCCACCTCCTACGAGCAGTACTTC	CASSPPGATSYEQYF
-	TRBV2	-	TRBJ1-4	TGTGCCAGCAGTGAATGGAGTGAAAAACTGTTTTTT	CASSEWSEKLFF
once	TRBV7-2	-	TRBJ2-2	TGTGCCAGCAGCTTAGTACCGAACACCGGGGAGCTGTTTTTT	CASSLVPNTGELFF
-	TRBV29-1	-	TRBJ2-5	TGCAGCGCTGACTTTGAAATAGGGGAGACCCAGTACTTC	CSADFEIGETQYF
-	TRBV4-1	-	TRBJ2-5	TGCGCCAGCAGCCAAGGCAGGGCCGGGGAGACCCAGTACTTC	CASSQGRAGETQYF
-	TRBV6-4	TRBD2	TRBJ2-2	TGTGCCAGCGGGACTAGCCCGAACACCGGGGAGCTGTTTTTT	CASGTSPNTGELFF
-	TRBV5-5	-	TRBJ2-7	TGTGCCAGCAGCTTAGGTGCGGGGGCCTGGAGCTCCTACGAGCAGTACTTC	CASSLGAGAWSSYEQYF
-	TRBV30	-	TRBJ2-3	TGTGCCTGGAGTGTAGGCGGGATAAGAACAGATACGCAGTATTTT	CAWSVGGIRTDTQYF
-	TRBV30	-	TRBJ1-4	TGTGCCTGGGGCACAGGGTTGTTGGGGACAACTAATGAAAAACTGTTTTTT	CAWGTGLLGTTNEKLFF
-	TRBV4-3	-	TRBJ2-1	TGCGCCAGCAGCCAAGTTACGAGGGCCTCCTACAATGAGCAGTTCTTC	CASSQVTRASYNEQFF
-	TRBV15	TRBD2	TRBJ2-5	TGTGCCACGTCTGGCGGGAGTTTCCAAGAGACCCAGTACTTC	CATSGGSFQETQYF
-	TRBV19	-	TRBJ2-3	TGTGCCAGTAGTACCCTCTGGGATACGCAGTATTTT	CASSTLWDTQYF
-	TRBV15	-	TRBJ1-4	TGTGCCACCAGCAGAGATAAATGGACTAATGAAAAACTGTTTTTT	CATSRDKWTNEKLFF
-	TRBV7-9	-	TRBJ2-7	TGTGCCAGCACCTCCCGGAGAAGCTCCTACGAGCAGTACTTC	CASTSRRSSYEQYF
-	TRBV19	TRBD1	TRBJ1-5	TGTGCCAGTAGTTTAAAGGGACAGGGGATGCGCAATCAGCCCCAGCATTTT	CASSLKGQGMRNQPQHF
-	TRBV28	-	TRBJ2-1	TGTGCCAGCAGGGGGCTAACGGCTATCTCCTACAATGAGCAGTTCTTC	CASRGLTAISYNEQFF
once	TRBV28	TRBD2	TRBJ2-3	TGTGCCACTACGGGGGGTAGCCCAGATACGCAGTATTTT	CATTGGSPDTQYF
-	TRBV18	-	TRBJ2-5	TGTGCCAGCTCACCCTCGGACGGGGGAGGGACCCAGTACTTC	CASSPSDGGGTQYF
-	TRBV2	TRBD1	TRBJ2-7	TGTGCCAGCAGCCTGCAGAGGGGGCACGAGCAGTACTTC	CASSLQRGHEQYF
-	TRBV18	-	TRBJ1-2	TGTGCCAGCTCACCGGACCCGGGGGGTCTCTATGGCTACACCTTC	CASSPDPGGLYGYTF
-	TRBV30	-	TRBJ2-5	TGTGCCTGGAGTGGATTGGGGTATCAAGAGACCCAGTACTTC	CAWSGLGYQETQYF
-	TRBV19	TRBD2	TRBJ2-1	TGTGCCAGTAGTACGGGACTAGCGACACATGAGCAGTTCTTC	CASSTGLATHEQFF
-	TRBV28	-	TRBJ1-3	TGTGCCAGCAGCCTTGCGGGCAGGGACGGAAACACCATATATTTT	CASSLAGRDGNTIYF
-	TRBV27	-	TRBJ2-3	TGTGCCAGCAGTTCTCCCATGAGGGGAGGTCCAGATACGCAGTATTTT	CASSSPMRGGPDTQYF
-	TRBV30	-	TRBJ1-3	TGTGCCTGGAGTGTTACCAGACGGTCTGGAAACACCATATATTTT	CAWSVTRRSGNTIYF
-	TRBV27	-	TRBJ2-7	TGTGCCAGCGGATGGACAGTCCTAGACGAGCAGTACTTC	CASGWTVLDEQYF
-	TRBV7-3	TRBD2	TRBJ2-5	TGTGCCAGCAGCTTGGCTAGCGGGAATGGGGAGACCCAGTACTTC	CASSLASGNGETQYF
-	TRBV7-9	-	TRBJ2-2	TGTGCCAGCAGCTTACGCCTTCTGGGGGCATCCGGGGAGCTGTTTTTT	CASSLRLLGASGELFF
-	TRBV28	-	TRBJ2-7	TGTGCCAGCAAGAGTGGCCCCTACGAGCAGTACTTC	CASKSGPYEQYF
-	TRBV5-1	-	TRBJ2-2	TGCGCCAGCAGCTTGGCCGGGCAGGCCGGGGAGCTGTTTTTT	CASSLAGQAGELFF
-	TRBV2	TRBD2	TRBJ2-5	TGTGCCAGCAGTGAAGTACTAGCGGGAGCAGAGACCCAGTACTTC	CASSEVLAGAETQYF
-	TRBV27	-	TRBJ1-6	TGTGCCAGCAGTTCAACAACAGGGTCAACCCTCCACTTT	CASSSTTGSTLHF
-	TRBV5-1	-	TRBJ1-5	TGCGCCAGCAGCTTGGAACCACCCGCCGTAGATTATAGCAATCAGCCCCAGCATTTT	CASSLEPPAVDYSNQPQHF
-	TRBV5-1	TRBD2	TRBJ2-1	TGCGCCAGCAGCGCAGGACTAGCGGGTACCTACAATGAGCAGTTCTTC	CASSAGLAGTYNEQFF
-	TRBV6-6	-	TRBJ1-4	TGTGCCAGCAGTTACGGAGGTTTCGGGGAGGGAGAAAAACTGTTTTTT	CASSYGGFGEGEKLFF
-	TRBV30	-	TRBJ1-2	TGTGCCTGGGACAGCTCGAACTATGGCTACACCTTC	CAWDSSNYGYTF
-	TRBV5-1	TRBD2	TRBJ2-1	TGCGCCAGCAGCTTCTTAGCGGGAAGCTCCTACAATGAGCAGTTCTTC	CASSFLAGSSYNEQFF
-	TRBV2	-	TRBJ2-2	TGTGCCAGCAGTGAGGACAGAAAGAACACCGGGGAGCTGTTTTTT	CASSEDRKNTGELFF
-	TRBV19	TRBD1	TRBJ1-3	TGTGCCAGTAGTCCCCCCCCAGGGGGGCACACCATATATTTT	CASSPPPGGHTIYF
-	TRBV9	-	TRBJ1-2	TGTGCCAGCAGCGTAGACAGCCTCGCTATCGGCTATGGCTACACCTTC	CASSVDSLAIGYGYTF
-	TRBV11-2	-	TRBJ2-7	TGTGCCAGCAGCTTAGATCAGTCCGGGCGGAGGGGCCACTACGAGCAGTACTTC	CASSLDQSGRRGHYEQYF
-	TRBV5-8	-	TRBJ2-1	TGTGCCAGCAGCTTGGAGGTAGTGTTAGGGGCCTACAATGAGCAGTTCTTC	CASSLEVVLGAYNEQFF
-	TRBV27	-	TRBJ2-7	TGTGCCGCCGAGGGGGCGGGAGACGGCGAGCAGTACTTC	CAAEGAGDGEQYF
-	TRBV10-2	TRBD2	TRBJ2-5	TGCGCCAGCAGCGGCACGCTAGCGGGAGTTCAAGAGACCCAGTACTTC	CASSGTLAGVQETQYF